A single sample is the source of the 11 T cell receptor beta chains below, sequenced in a study of T cell responses to AZD1222 COVID-19 vaccine. Repertoires were generated with immunoSEQ multiplex PCR, while TCRdb's copy carries only in-frame clones and drops some. The data hold about 100,000 clones, with roughly nine tenths observed a single time. The input for sequencing was peripheral blood, taken on day 0 of AZD1222 vaccination. These receptors originate from an adult in good health.

The chain employs TRBV9 and TRBJ1-1, with 7 bases that match TRBD1. CDR1 is SGDLS, CDR2 YYNGEE, per germline. The ends lost 4 bases at V and 6 bases at J; junction bases unmatched: 6. This CDR3 is 13 amino acids long. The CDR3 sequence: CASSSTGVPEAFF. CDR3 in DNA: TGTGCCAGCAGCTCAACAGGGGTTCCTGAAGCTTTCTTT.

This clone was picked up one time. The chain recombines TRBV5-1 with TRBJ1-1; TRBD1 might be the D (5 bases). The V gene lost 0 bases and the J gene lost 5 bases, with 17 bases spanning the gap. CDR3 length: 16 amino acids. The V gene's germline CDR1 is SGHRS and CDR2 YFSETQ. The chain's CDR3 is CASSLGDLGVGTEAFF. CDR3 nucleotides: TGCGCCAGCAGCTTGGGGGACTTAGGGGTAGGGACTGAAGCTTTCTTT.

The V and J genes are TRBV2 and TRBJ2-7; D unresolved. In germline, CDR1 is SNHLY, CDR2 FYNNEI. This CDR3 comprises 12 residues. The germline V and J ends were trimmed by 8 bases and 2 bases, with 10 bases remaining between them. CDR3 sequence (DNA): TGTGCCAGCGGGCAGATCCCCTACGAGCAGTACTTC. This gives the protein CASGQIPYEQYF.

The chain carries TRBV6-2 or TRBV6-3 and TRBJ2-7; 9 bases are a match to TRBD2. Germline loops: CDR1 MNHEY, CDR2 SVGEGT. The CDR3 has 14 amino acids. After removal of 2 bases from V and 2 bases from J, the junction contained 1 base not matched to a gene. For the CDR3, the DNA is TGTGCCAGCAGTTACGCGGGAGGGCCCTACGAGCAGTACTTC. This codes for CASSYAGGPYEQYF.

The chain recombines TRBV6-5 with TRBJ1-3; D may be TRBD1 (5 bases). Germline V gene lookup returns CDR1 MNHEY and CDR2 SVGAGI. The ends were cut back, 0 bases at V and 4 bases at J, with 13 bases in the middle. The CDR3 contains 16 residues. The CDR3 spells CASSYSIFQGGNTIYF. DNA for the CDR3: TGTGCCAGCAGTTACTCGATCTTCCAGGGAGGAAACACCATATATTTT.

V is TRBV11-3 and J is TRBJ2-5, with no clear D. CDR3 length equals 12 residues. Germline CDR1 and CDR2: SGHNT and YENEEA. V was clipped by 0 bases and J by 3 bases, with 2 bases between them. In DNA, the CDR3 is TGTGCCAGCAGCTTAGACGAAGAGACCCAGTACTTC. This gives the protein CASSLDEETQYF. Drawing the rest from reference TRBV11-3 and TRBJ2-5, the complete variable domain is EAGVVQSPRYKIIEKKQPVAFWCNPISGHNTLYWYLQNLGQGPELLIRYENEEAVDDSQLPKDRFSAERLKGVDSTLKIQPAELGDSAVYLCASSLDEETQYFGPGTRLLVL.

The chain joins TRBV5-1 to TRBJ2-1, with TRBD2 matching 7 bases. CDR3 length: 15 amino acids. The V gene end was trimmed by 1 base and the J gene end by 8 bases; junction bases not matched to a gene: 9. The germline CDR1 and CDR2 sequences are SGHRS and YFSETQ. The CDR3 sequence is CASSLRGRPDDEQFF. The CDR3 bases are TGCGCCAGCAGCTTGCGCGGGAGACCCGACGATGAGCAGTTCTTC. The variable domain in full, with the rest retrieved from reference TRBV5-1 and TRBJ2-1, is KAGVTQTPRYLIKTRGQQVTLSCSPISGHRSVSWYQQTPGQGLQFLFEYFSETQRNKGNFPGRFSGRQFSNSRSEMNVSTLELGDSALYLCASSLRGRPDDEQFFGPGTRLTVL.

The J gene is TRBJ1-1, the V gene TRBV5-1; 7 bases map to TRBD1. The V and J ends lost 4 bases and 4 bases, in that order; junction bases with no gene match: 4. CDR1 SGHRS and CDR2 YFSETQ come from the germline V gene. This CDR3 has 13 residues. CDR3 protein: CASSRGQTTEAFF. CDR3 nucleotide sequence: TGCGCCAGCAGCCGGGGACAGACCACTGAAGCTTTCTTT.

The chain links TRBV20-1 to TRBJ2-5, with a possible D match to TRBD1 (5 bases). The germline CDR1 and CDR2 sequences are DFQATT and SNEGSKA (reference sequence). The CDR3 contains 14 residues. V was pared by 3 bases and J by 2 bases, with 13 bases between. CDR3 sequence reads: CSASYPGPQETQYF. The CDR3 DNA sequence: TGCAGTGCTAGTTACCCAGGGCCTCAAGAGACCCAGTACTTC.

This chain connects TRBV28 to TRBJ2-1; D is ambiguous. The germline gives CDR1 MDHEN, CDR2 SYDVKM. V was clipped by 3 bases and J by 10 bases, with 7 bases between them. This CDR3 is built from 11 residues. The CDR3 loop is CASSLSREQFF. The CDR3 nucleotides read TGTGCCAGCAGTTTGAGCAGGGAGCAGTTCTTC.

This clone was detected once. J is TRBJ2-7 and V is TRBV28; 8 bases map to TRBD1. Germline loops: CDR1 MDHEN, CDR2 SYDVKM. V gave up 3 bases and J gave up 5 bases; unmatched junction bases: 6. This CDR3 spans 14 amino acids. CDR3 sequence: CASSLNPDRDEQYF. CDR3 nucleotides: TGTGCCAGCAGTTTGAACCCGGACAGGGACGAGCAGTACTTC.